This entry describes one T cell receptor beta chain. Its cognate antigen has yet to be identified. The sample holds no much larger clone one base away, and base qualities are not on file. The record originates from a study of memory CD8 T cells in hepatitis C reinfection (dated by TCRdb to the late 2010s). About the study as a whole: Two consecutive HCV infections were spontaneously resolved by three donors, whereas a primary infection was cleared by two donors who then became chronically infected after reinfection. In the reinfection study, participants who had resolved a prior HCV infection were followed every 3 months. The study tracked the TCR beta repertoire of virus-specific CD8 T cells longitudinally across an HCV reinfection episode in 5 or 6 donors. Between about 2008 and 2013, five reinfection cases with stored pre-reinfection samples were identified. An HCV reinfection was defined as a positive HCV RNA test that came after two negative tests taken at least 60 days apart. Pre-reinfection samples were taken from 55 to 20 weeks before reinfection was detected.

The time point label, read with the paper, signifies: pre-reinfection, 55 to 20 weeks before reinfection detection. TCR sequencing was performed on the sorted cells directly ex vivo, without any in vitro expansion beforehand. The donors were people who inject drugs and were enrolled in the Montreal Acute Hepatitis C Cohort Study (HEPCO) in Canada. As controls, total naive CD8 T cells, sorted as viable CD3+ CD8+ CD45RO-, were obtained from two donors at each of the three reinfection time points. Before sorting, cryopreserved peripheral blood mononuclear cells were thawed and used as the source for purifying CD8 T cells. The MACS CD8+ T cell Isolation Kit was used to enrich CD8 T cells by negative selection. Cells were sorted on a BD FACSAria II sorter using FACSDiva software, and FlowJo was used for data analysis. The library was built by means of the immunoSEQ multiplex PCR assay. Genomic DNA was extracted from the sorted cells, and the TCR beta V, D and J regions were sequenced using the automated high-throughput method of Adaptive Biotechnologies. A two-step, bias-controlled multiplex PCR was used to amplify CDR3 regions. An Illumina instrument was used to sequence the amplified TCR beta libraries. On the study's bioinformatics: Demultiplexed reads were processed to lower amplification and sequencing bias, and the IMGT database was used to assign CDR3 sequences to gene families. ImmunoSEQ software version 2.0 was used to analyze repertoire data. Out-of-frame sequences and sequences with stop codons in the CDR3 were removed from clonotype lists. Any clonotype with a frequency under 0.01% was left out, since that frequency corresponded to less than one cell. Richness was computed as observed richness divided by input cell number, and evenness as Shannon entropy divided by log observed richness. Repertoire diversity and the similarity between time points were measured using Simpson diversity and Morisita-Horn overlap indices. Each clonotype was placed into one of four groups: dominant (>1%), sub-dominant (0.5-0.99%), low abundance (0.1-0.49%) or lowest abundance (<0.1%). The germline index was obtained by subtracting total nucleotide additions from total CDR3 length and then dividing the result by total CDR3 length. The immuneACCESS repertoire file appears here via TCRdb, limited to in-frame rearrangements. These files lack a portion of the clones; in checked studies, under half of the deficit traces to unresolved V genes, and the cause of the others is not known. From that table come the V and J calls and clone size; the DNA was used to work out D and trimming. The sample contains 45,000 to 65,000 clones, around nine tenths of them found a single time. The ten largest clones capture less than 1.2% of the sample.

The paper as a whole reports these results and caveats: Because only a handful of donors were included, definitive conclusions about public clonotypes linked to secondary clearance were beyond the reach of the study.

CDR1 and CDR2 are drawn from the germline V gene: LGHNA, YSLEER. Counted from cysteine to phenylalanine, this CDR3 has 17 amino acids. The only DNA kept is the CDR3, 51 bases in frame from the first base. V ends up 6 bases short and J 2 bases short, with an unmatched junction base count of 11. Sequences were obtained from naive CD8+ T cells sorted from blood. The cell subset or site label for this specimen denotes: total naive CD8+CD45RO- T cells. The sequence came from a young man with hepatitis C virus infection. The V gene is TRBV4-3 and the J gene is TRBJ2-2; the central 8 bases match TRBD1. The sequenced DNA: TGCGCCAGCAGTCCCCTCCGGGACAGGCTAAACACCGGGGAGCTGTTTTTT. Its amino acids are CASSPLRDRLNTGELFF.